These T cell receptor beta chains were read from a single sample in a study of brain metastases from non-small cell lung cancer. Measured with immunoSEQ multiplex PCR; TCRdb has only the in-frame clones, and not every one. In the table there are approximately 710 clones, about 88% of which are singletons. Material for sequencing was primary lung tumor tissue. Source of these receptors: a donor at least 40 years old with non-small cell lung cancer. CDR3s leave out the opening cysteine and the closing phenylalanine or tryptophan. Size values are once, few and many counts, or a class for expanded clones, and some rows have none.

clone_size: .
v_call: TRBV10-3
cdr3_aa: AISESDSVYGYT

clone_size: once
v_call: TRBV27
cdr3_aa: ASTRLAGGFTGELF

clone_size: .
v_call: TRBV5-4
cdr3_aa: VSTSGGGTGELF

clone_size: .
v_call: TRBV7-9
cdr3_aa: ASSLFSGGEGFGEQF

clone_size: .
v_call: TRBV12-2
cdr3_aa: ASRDRLRRSSGNTIY

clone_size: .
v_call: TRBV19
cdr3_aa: ASSMRGNPYEQY

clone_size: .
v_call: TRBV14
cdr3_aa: ASSHLMAFGELF

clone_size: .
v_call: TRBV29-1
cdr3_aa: SVDRAQETQY

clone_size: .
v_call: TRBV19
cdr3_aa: ASSISAFSTDTQY

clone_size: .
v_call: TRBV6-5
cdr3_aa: ASSYSSSLNYEQY

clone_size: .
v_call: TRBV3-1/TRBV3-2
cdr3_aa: ASSQPDRLDRETQY

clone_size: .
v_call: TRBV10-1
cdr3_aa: ASSGGLSYEQY

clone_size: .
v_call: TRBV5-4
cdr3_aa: ASSSVLRSGANVLT

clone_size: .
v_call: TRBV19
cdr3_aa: ASSIRLGELF

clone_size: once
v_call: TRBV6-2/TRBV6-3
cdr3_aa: ASSSETYGYT

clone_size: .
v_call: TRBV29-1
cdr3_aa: SVFSGRGRLAGTDTQY

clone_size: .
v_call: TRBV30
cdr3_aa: AWSRSAATNEKLF

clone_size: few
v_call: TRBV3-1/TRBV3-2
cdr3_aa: ASSSSGTGAF

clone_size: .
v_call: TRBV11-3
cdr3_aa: ASSPTSGRTNEQF

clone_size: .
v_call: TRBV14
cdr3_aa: ASSLLGTDHGYT

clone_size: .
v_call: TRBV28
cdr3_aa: ASSPQGYEQY

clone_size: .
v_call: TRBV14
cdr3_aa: ASSQTYRPQLYNEQF

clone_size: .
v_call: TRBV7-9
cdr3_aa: ASSPRTGQGTDTQY